One sample yielded the 20 T cell receptor beta chains listed below, sequenced in a study of blood T cell repertoires in COVID-19. Using immunoSEQ multiplex PCR, the repertoire was profiled, and TCRdb retains in-frame clones only, with some absent. Of 100,000 or so clones in the sample, roughly 79% were seen once. What was sequenced was peripheral blood. The source is a man between 65 and 85 years old with active or convalescent COVID-19.

CDR3 in amino acids: CASSQDYGTGVNEQFF. The CDR3 nucleotides are TGTGCCAGCAGCCAAGACTACGGGACAGGGGTTAATGAGCAGTTCTTC. The chain is built from TRBV5-6 and TRBJ2-1; 10 bases agree with TRBD1. V lost 4 bases, J lost 7 bases, and 11 bases stayed unmatched. In germline, CDR1 is SGHDT, CDR2 YYEEEE. The CDR3 is 16 residues long.

The rearrangement links TRBV7-9 to TRBJ2-7, with 7 bases that match TRBD1. The CDR3 loop spans 13 amino acids. V trimming: 5 bases; J trimming: 6 bases; junction bases outside the gene matches: 7. Germline V gene lookup returns CDR1 SEHNR and CDR2 FQNEAQ (reference sequence). For the CDR3, the DNA is TGTGCCAGCAGCGTGGGACAGCCTAGCGAGCAGTACTTC. Translating gives CASSVGQPSEQYF.

This chain connects TRBV7-8 to TRBJ2-7; possible D gene TRBD1, 6 bases. The CDR3 is 15 amino acids. V shed 5 bases and J shed 3 bases, with 17 bases lying between them. CDR1 SGHVS and CDR2 FQNEAQ come from the germline V gene. CDR3 amino acids: CASSPRLGAFYEQYF. Written as DNA, the CDR3 is TGTGCCAGCAGCCCCCGGCTGGGGGCCTTCTACGAGCAGTACTTC.

This clone has only a few counts. The genes are TRBV9 and TRBJ2-7, with 7 bases identical to TRBD1. The germline gives CDR1 SGDLS, CDR2 YYNGEE. This CDR3 has 15 amino acids. The V and J ends lost 0 bases and 6 bases, in that order; junction bases with no gene match: 9. The CDR3 DNA is TGTGCCAGCAGCGTAGGACAGGGCCGAGCCTCCGAGCAGTACTTC. This translates into CASSVGQGRASEQYF.

This clone was seen only once. The V and J genes are TRBV27 and TRBJ2-7, with TRBD1 identical over 7 bases. The CDR3 totals 16 residues. CDR1 is MNHEY, CDR2 SMNVEV, per germline (reference sequence). V lost 2 bases, J lost 2 bases, and 9 bases stayed unmatched. The CDR3 here is CASSLAPATGPYEQYF. The CDR3 nucleotides read TGTGCCAGCAGTTTAGCACCCGCGACAGGGCCCTACGAGCAGTACTTC.

The chain combines TRBV9 with TRBJ2-5, with D tentatively TRBD2 (5 bases). The V and J ends lost 0 bases and 2 bases respectively, with 11 bases between them. Germline-derived CDR1 and CDR2 are SGDLS and YYNGEE. CDR3 length: 15 amino acids. The CDR3: CASSVAISGQETQYF. As DNA, the CDR3 is TGTGCCAGCAGCGTAGCCATTTCGGGACAAGAGACCCAGTACTTC.

This clone was recorded only once. The chain carries TRBV2 and TRBJ2-6; 8 nucleotides match TRBD1. V shed 6 bases, J shed 0 bases, and the junction held 10 bases outside the gene matches. The CDR3 extends over 18 amino acids. Germline-derived CDR1 and CDR2 are SNHLY and FYNNEI. CDR3 loop: CASRSPWTGYSGANVLTF. The CDR3 DNA is TGTGCCAGCAGATCCCCCTGGACAGGGTACTCTGGGGCCAACGTCCTGACTTTC.

The gene calls are TRBV9 and TRBJ1-5; D remains ambiguous. The CDR3 is 16 amino acids. Germline CDR1 SGDLS, CDR2 YYNGEE. V lost 0 bases, J lost 0 bases, and 10 bases lay in between. This CDR3 reads CASSVADTYSNQPQHF. CDR3 DNA sequence: TGTGCCAGCAGCGTAGCCGACACCTATAGCAATCAGCCCCAGCATTTT.

This rearrangement joins TRBV28 to TRBJ2-3; tentatively, D is TRBD2 (7 bases). V lost 8 bases to trimming and J lost 4 bases, with 22 bases between them. Germline CDR1 MDHEN, CDR2 SYDVKM. The CDR3 loop spans 16 amino acids. The CDR3 spells CASFFSSGSGADTQYF. CDR3 nucleotides: TGTGCCAGCTTTTTTTCTAGCGGCTCAGGGGCAGATACGCAGTATTTT.

V gene TRBV10-3 combines with J gene TRBJ1-2; no definite D call. Germline loops: CDR1 ENHRY, CDR2 SYGVKD. V was pared by 1 base and J by 7 bases, with 13 bases between. The CDR3 is 14 residues long. The CDR3 loop reads CAISEWSGGGGYTF. CDR3 coding DNA: TGTGCCATCAGTGAGTGGAGTGGTGGCGGTGGCTACACCTTC.

V gene TRBV12-3 or TRBV12-4 combines with J gene TRBJ1-1, with a possible D match to TRBD1 (5 bases). This CDR3 has 13 amino acids. Trimming took 8 bases from V and 5 from J, leaving 15 bases between them. DNA for the CDR3: TGTGCCAGCGGGTCCGGGGGGAGGACTGAAGCTTTCTTT. Translation: CASGSGGRTEAFF.

This clone has only one observation. CDR3 in DNA: TGTGCCAGCAGCTTACGCCGGAACTATGGCTACACCTTC. This codes for CASSLRRNYGYTF. The rearrangement uses TRBV7-9 and TRBJ1-2; D gene ambiguous. CDR3 length equals 13 residues. V lost 2 bases, J lost 2 bases, and 6 bases lay in between. Germline V gene lookup returns CDR1 SEHNR and CDR2 FQNEAQ (reference sequence). The full variable domain, rest sourced from reference TRBV7-9 and TRBJ1-2, is DTGVSQNPRHKITKRGQNVTFRCDPISEHNRLYWYRQTLGQGPEFLTYFQNEAQLEKSRLLSDRFSAERPKGSFSTLEIQRTEQGDSAMYLCASSLRRNYGYTFGSGTRLTVV.

The V gene is TRBV4-1, the J gene TRBJ2-7; 12 nucleotides line up with TRBD2. Unmatched junction bases numbered 2, after V lost 3 bases and J lost 5 bases. CDR3 length: 14 residues. CDR1 and CDR2 from the germline V gene are MGHRA and YSYEKL. CDR3 sequence reads: CASSQTSGSNEQYF. For the CDR3, the DNA is TGCGCCAGCAGCCAGACTAGCGGGAGCAACGAGCAGTACTTC.

The V gene is TRBV14, the J gene TRBJ1-6, with D possibly being TRBD1 (6 bases). Germline-derived CDR1 and CDR2 are SGHDN and FVKESK. Deletions cut 6 bases from V and 4 bases from J, with 10 bases between. This CDR3 has 14 residues. The CDR3 reads CASRPQGYNSPLHF. The CDR3, as DNA: TGTGCCAGCAGACCCCAGGGGTATAATTCACCCCTCCACTTT.

V and J are TRBV6-5 and TRBJ2-2; D possibly corresponds to TRBD1 (6 bases). Trimming removed 11 bases at V and 1 base at J, with 14 bases between. Germline assignment: CDR1 MNHEY and CDR2 SVGAGI. There are 14 residues in the CDR3. CDR3 sequence (DNA): TGTGCCTCCAAGGCCAGGGGGAACACCGGGGAGCTGTTTTTT. Translated, it gives CASKARGNTGELFF.

The rearrangement links TRBV29-1 to TRBJ2-7; a weak D match, TRBD2 (5 bases). The CDR3 totals 15 residues. Germline CDR1 SQVTM, CDR2 ANQGSEA. Trimming took off 6 bases at V and 0 bases at J, with 18 bases between the two ends. In DNA form, the CDR3 reads TGCAGCGTGGTCCCCGGCGGAGGCTTCTCCTACGAGCAGTACTTC. It is translated as CSVVPGGGFSYEQYF.

The chain recombines TRBV7-9 with TRBJ1-5; tentative D call: TRBD1 (5 bases). Trimming stripped 1 base from V and 7 bases from J, with 5 bases between. The CDR3 runs to 12 residues. The V gene's germline CDR1 is SEHNR and CDR2 FQNEAQ (reference sequence). The CDR3 sequence is CASSLGGQPQHF. The DNA for the CDR3 is TGTGCCAGCAGCTTAGGGGGCCAGCCCCAGCATTTT.

This clone has more than one count but fewer than ten. J is TRBJ1-1 and V is TRBV7-9; tentative D call: TRBD1 (6 bases). Germline values: CDR1 SEHNR, CDR2 FQNEAQ (reference sequence). The CDR3 is 11 amino acids. V was trimmed by 1 base and J by 10 bases, leaving 7 bases between them. CDR3 coding DNA: TGTGCCAGCAGCTTAGAAGGGGGAGCTTTCTTT. This gives the protein CASSLEGGAFF.

V is TRBV18 and J is TRBJ1-1; D ambiguous. The V end lost 2 bases, the J end lost 3 bases, and 7 bases lay between the germline ends. CDR1 is KGHSH, CDR2 LQKENI, per germline. The CDR3 consists of 13 residues. The CDR3 reads CASSPVAYTEAFF. The DNA for the CDR3 is TGTGCCAGCTCACCAGTAGCTTACACTGAAGCTTTCTTT.

The chain uses TRBV27 and TRBJ2-7; D is perhaps TRBD2 (5 bases). The length of the CDR3 is 12 residues. Germline assignment: CDR1 MNHEY and CDR2 SMNVEV (reference sequence). V was pared by 8 bases and J by 2 bases, with 10 bases between. CDR3 in DNA: TGTGCCAGCGCCACGGGGACCTACGAGCAGTACTTC. It is translated as CASATGTYEQYF.